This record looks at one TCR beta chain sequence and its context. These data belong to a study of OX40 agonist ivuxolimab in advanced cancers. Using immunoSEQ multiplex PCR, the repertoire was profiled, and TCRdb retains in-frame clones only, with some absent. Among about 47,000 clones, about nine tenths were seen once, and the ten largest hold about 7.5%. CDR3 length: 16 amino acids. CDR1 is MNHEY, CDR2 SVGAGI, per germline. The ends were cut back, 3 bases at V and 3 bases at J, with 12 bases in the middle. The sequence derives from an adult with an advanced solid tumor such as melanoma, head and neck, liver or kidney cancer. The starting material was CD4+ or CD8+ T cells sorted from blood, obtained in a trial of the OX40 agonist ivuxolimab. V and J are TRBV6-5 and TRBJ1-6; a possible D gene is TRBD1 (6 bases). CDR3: CASSYSQGHYNSPLHF. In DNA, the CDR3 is TGTGCCAGCAGTTATTCGCAGGGGCACTATAATTCACCCCTCCACTTT.